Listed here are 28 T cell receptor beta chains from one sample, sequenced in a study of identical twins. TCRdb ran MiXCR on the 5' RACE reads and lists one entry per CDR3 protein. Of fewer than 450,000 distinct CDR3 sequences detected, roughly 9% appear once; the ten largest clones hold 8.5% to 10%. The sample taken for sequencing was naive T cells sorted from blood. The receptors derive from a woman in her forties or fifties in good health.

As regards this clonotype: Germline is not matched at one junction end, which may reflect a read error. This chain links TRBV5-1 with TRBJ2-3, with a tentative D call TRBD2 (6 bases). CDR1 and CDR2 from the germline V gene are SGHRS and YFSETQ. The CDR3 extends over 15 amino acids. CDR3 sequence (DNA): TGCGCCAGCAGCTCGGCGGGATCAAGAGGAGATACGCAGTATTTC. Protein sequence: CASSSAGSRGDTQYF.

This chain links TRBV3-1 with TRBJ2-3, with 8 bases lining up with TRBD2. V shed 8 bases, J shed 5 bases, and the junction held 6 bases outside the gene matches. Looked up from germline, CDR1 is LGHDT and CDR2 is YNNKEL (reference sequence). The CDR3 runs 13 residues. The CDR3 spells CASHERGRDTQYF. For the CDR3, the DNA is TGTGCCAGCCACGAGCGGGGGCGAGATACGCAGTATTTT.

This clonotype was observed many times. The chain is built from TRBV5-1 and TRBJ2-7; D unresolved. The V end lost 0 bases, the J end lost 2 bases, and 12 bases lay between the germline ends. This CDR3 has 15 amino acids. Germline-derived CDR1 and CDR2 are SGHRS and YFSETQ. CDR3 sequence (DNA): TGCGCCAGCAGCTTGGACGGGTGGGGTACCTACGAGCAGTACTTC. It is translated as CASSLDGWGTYEQYF. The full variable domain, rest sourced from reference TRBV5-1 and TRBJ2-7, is KAGVTQTPRYLIKTRGQQVTLSCSPISGHRSVSWYQQTPGQGLQFLFEYFSETQRNKGNFPGRFSGRQFSNSRSEMNVSTLELGDSALYLCASSLDGWGTYEQYFGPGTRLTVT.

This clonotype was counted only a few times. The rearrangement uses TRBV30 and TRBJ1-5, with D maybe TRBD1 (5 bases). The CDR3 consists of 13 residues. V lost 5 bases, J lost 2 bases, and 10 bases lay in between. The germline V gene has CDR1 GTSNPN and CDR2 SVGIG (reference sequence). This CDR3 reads CAWDDSRNQPQHF. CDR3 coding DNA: TGTGCCTGGGACGACAGCCGCAATCAGCCCCAGCATTTT. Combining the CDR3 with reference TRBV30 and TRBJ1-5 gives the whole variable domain SQTIHQWPATLVQPVGSPLSLECTVEGTSNPNLYWYRQAAGRGLQLLFYSVGIGQISSEVPQNLSASRPQDRQFILSSKKLLLSDSGFYLCAWDDSRNQPQHFGDGTRLSIL.

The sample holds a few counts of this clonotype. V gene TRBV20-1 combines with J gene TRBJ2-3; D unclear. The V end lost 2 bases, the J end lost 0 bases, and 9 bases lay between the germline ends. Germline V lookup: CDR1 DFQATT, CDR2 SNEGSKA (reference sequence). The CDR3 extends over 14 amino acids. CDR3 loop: CSARSWPSTDTQYF. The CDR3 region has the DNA TGCAGTGCTAGAAGTTGGCCCAGCACAGATACGCAGTATTTT.

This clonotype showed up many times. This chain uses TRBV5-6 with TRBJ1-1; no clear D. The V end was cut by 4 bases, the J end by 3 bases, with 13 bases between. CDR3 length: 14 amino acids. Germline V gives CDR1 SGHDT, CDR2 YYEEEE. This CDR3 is CASSPKRGYTEAFF. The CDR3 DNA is TGTGCCAGCAGCCCAAAGCGAGGATACACTGAAGCTTTCTTT.

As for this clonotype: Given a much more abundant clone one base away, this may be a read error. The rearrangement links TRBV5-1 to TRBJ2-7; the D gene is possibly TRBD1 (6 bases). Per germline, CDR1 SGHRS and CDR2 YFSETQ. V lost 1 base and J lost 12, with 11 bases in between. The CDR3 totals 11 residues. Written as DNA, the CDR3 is TGCGCCAGCAGCTTGACGCAGGGGCGGTACTTC. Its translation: CASSLTQGRYF.

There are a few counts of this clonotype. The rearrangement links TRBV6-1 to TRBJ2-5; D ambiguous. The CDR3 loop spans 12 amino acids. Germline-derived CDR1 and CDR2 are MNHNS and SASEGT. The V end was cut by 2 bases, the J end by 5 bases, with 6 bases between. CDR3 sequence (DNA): TGTGCCAGCAGTGAACCTTGGGAGACCCAGTACTTC. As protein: CASSEPWETQYF.

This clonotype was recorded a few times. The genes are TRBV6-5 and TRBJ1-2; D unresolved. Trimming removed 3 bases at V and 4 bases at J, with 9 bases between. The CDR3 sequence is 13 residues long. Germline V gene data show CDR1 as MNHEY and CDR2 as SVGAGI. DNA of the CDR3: TGTGCCAGCAGTTATGACGAAACCTATGGCTACACCTTC. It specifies CASSYDETYGYTF.

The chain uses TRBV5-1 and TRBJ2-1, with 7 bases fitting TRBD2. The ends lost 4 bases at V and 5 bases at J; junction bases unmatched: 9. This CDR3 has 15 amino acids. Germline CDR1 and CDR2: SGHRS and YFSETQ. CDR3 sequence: CASSLSAGVNNEQFF. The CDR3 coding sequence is TGCGCCAGCAGCCTGTCTGCGGGAGTCAACAATGAGCAGTTCTTC.

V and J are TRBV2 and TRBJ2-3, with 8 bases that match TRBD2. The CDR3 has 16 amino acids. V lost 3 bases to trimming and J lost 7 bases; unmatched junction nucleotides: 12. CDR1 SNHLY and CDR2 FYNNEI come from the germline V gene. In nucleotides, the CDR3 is TGTGCCAGCAGTGACGCGGCTAGCGGGTCAAGTTATACGCAGTATTTT. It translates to CASSDAASGSSYTQYF.

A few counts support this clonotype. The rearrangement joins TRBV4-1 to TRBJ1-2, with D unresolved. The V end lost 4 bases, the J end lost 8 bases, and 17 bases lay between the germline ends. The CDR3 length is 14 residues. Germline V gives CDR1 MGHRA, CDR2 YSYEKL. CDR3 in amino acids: CASSREGRSDGYTF. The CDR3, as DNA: TGCGCCAGCAGCCGGGAAGGACGGAGCGACGGCTACACCTTC.

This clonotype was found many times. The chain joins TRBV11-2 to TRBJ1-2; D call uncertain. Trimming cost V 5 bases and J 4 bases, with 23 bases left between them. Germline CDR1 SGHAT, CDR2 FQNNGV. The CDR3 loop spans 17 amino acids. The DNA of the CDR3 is TGTGCCAGCAGCCCTATCCCGGCCGCCCGCTCTGGCTATGGCTACACCTTC. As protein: CASSPIPAARSGYGYTF.

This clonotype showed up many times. CDR3 in DNA: TGTGCCAGCAGCTTCGTGTGGGAGACCCAGTACTTC. It translates to CASSFVWETQYF. The chain couples TRBV7-2 to TRBJ2-5; D unclear. The CDR3 consists of 12 residues. Trimming shortened V by 3 bases and J by 5 bases, and 7 bases separated the two germline ends. Germline CDR1 reads SGHTA; CDR2 reads FQGNSA.

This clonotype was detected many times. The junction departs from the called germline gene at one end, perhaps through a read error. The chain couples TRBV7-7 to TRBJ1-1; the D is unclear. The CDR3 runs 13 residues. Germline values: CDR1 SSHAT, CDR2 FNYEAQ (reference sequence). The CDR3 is CASSSGPNTEAFF. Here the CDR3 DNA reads TGTGCTAGCAGCTCTGGTCCCAACACTGAAGCTTTCTTT.

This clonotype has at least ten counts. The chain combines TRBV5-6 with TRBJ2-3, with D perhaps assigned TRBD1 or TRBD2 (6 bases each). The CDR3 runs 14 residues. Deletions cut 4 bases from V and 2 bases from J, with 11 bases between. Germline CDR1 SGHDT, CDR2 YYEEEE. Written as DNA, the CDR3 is TGTGCCAGCAGCCCGGGGGCGGACACAGATACGCAGTATTTT. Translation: CASSPGADTDTQYF.

DNA of the CDR3: TGCAGTGCTCCACGTCGACTAGCGGGAGATGAGACCCAGTACTTC. Protein product: CSAPRRLAGDETQYF. The genes are TRBV20-1 and TRBJ2-5; 12 nucleotides line up with TRBD2. CDR1 and CDR2 (germline): DFQATT, SNEGSKA (reference sequence). The trim removed 5 bases at V and 5 bases at J, leaving 9 bases unmatched. The CDR3 consists of 15 residues.

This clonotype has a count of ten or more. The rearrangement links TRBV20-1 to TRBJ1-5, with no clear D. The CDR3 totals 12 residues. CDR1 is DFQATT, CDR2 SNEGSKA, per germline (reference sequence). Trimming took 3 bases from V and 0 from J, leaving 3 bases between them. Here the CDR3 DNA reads TGCAGTGCTAGGGATAGCAATCAGCCCCAGCATTTT. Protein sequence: CSARDSNQPQHF.

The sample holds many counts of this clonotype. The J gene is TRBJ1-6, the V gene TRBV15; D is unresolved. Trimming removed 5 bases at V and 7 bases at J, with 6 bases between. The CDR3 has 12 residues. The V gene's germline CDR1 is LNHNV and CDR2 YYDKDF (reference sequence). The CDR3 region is CATSRTNSPLHF. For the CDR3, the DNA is TGTGCCACCAGCCGGACCAATTCACCCCTCCACTTT.

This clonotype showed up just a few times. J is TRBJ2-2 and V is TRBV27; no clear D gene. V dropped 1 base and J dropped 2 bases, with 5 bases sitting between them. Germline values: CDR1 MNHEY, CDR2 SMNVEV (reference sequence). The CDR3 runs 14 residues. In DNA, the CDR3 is TGTGCCAGCAGTTTATTCGATAACACCGGGGAGCTGTTTTTT. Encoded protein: CASSLFDNTGELFF.

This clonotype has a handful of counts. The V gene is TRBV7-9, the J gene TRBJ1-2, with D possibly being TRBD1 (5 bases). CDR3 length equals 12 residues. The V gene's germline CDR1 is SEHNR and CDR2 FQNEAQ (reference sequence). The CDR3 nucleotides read TGTGTCCCGGGGGTCGAGAACTATGGCTACACCTTC. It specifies CVPGVENYGYTF. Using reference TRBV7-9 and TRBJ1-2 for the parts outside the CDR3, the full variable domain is DTGVSQNPRHKITKRGQNVTFRCDPISEHNRLYWYRQTLGQGPEFLTYFQNEAQLEKSRLLSDRFSAERPKGSFSTLEIQRTEQGDSAMYLCVPGVENYGYTFGSGTRLTVV.

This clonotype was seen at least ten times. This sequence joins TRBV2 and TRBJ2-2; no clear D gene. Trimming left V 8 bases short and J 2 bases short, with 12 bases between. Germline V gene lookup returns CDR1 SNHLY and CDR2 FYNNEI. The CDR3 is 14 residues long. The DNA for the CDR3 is TGTGCCAGCGACAACCATTTTAACACCGGGGAGCTGTTTTTT. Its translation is CASDNHFNTGELFF.

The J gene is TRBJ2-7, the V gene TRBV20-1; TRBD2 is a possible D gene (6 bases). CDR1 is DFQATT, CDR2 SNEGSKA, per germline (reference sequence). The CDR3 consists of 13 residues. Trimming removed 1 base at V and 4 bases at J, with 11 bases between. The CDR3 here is CSARGDSNYEQYF. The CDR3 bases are TGCAGTGCTAGAGGGGACTCAAATTACGAGCAGTACTTC.

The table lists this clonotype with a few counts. The CDR3 DNA reads as TGCAGTGCTAGATCTTTTTCTTCCGGGGAGCAGTTCTTC. It yields the protein CSARSFSSGEQFF. The chain combines TRBV20-1 with TRBJ2-1; D not resolved. V was trimmed by 2 bases and J by 10 bases, leaving 15 bases between them. CDR3 length: 13 amino acids. Germline lookup yields CDR1 DFQATT and CDR2 SNEGSKA (reference sequence).

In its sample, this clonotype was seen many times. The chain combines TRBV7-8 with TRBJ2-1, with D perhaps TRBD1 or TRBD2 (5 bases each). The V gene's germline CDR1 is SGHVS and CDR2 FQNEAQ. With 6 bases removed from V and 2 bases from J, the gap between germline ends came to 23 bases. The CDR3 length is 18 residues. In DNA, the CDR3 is TGTGCCAGCAGGGCTAAAAGGGGAGTCAGTGCCCCCTACAATGAGCAGTTCTTC. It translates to CASRAKRGVSAPYNEQFF.

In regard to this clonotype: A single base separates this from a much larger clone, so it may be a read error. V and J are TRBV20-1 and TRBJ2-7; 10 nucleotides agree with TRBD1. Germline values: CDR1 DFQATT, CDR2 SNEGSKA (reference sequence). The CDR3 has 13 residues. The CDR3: CSATQTGGYDQYF. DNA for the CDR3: TGCAGTGCAACTCAGACAGGGGGCTACGACCAGTACTTC.

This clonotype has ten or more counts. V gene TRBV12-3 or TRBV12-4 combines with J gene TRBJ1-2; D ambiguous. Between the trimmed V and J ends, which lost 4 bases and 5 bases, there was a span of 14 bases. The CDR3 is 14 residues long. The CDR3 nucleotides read TGTGCCAGCAGTTGGAGTACTCGGGATTATGGCTACACCTTC. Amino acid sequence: CASSWSTRDYGYTF.

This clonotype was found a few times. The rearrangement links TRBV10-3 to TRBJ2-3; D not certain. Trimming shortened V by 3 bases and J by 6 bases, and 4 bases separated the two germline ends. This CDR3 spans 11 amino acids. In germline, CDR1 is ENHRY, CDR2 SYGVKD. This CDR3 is CAISESDTQYF. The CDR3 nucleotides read TGTGCCATCAGTGAATCCGATACGCAGTATTTT.